The rows below give T cell receptor beta chains drawn from one sample of a study of CD8 T cells in Susac syndrome. Using its own MiXCR run on the immunoSEQ multiplex PCR reads, TCRdb lists one record per CDR3 protein. The sample lists around 300,000 distinct CDR3 sequences, approximately 90% seen once, with roughly 0.059% in the top ten. Sample: CD4+ T cells from PBMCs. The receptors derive from a human donor with multiple sclerosis. CDR3s include the opening cysteine and the closing phenylalanine or tryptophan. A D gene is named only where the DNA matches it firmly. Only some rows state a clone size, as once, few, many or a class for expanded clones.

CDR3: CSVGTYEQYF; DNA: TGCAGCGTAGGGACGTACGAGCAGTACTTC; D: NA; J: TRBJ2-7; length: 10; size: few; V: TRBV29-1
CDR3: CAFSEVGAGELFF; DNA: TGTGCCTTCTCAGAGGTGGGGGCCGGGGAGCTGTTTTTT; D: NA; J: TRBJ2-2; length: 13; size: NA; V: TRBV30
CDR3: CSARATSDNYGYTF; DNA: TGCAGTGCTAGGGCTACAAGTGATAACTATGGCTACACCTTC; D: NA; J: TRBJ1-2; length: 14; size: NA; V: TRBV20-1
CDR3: CASSQERGLHTGELFF; DNA: TGTGCCAGCAGCCAAGAGAGGGGGCTCCACACCGGGGAGCTGTTTTTT; D: TRBD1; J: TRBJ2-2; length: 16; size: NA; V: TRBV3-1
CDR3: CASSPGQGLTDTQYF; DNA: TGTGCCAGCAGCCCGGGACAGGGACTCACAGATACGCAGTATTTT; D: TRBD1; J: TRBJ2-3; length: 15; size: NA; V: TRBV5-6
CDR3: CASSSEVGGPVEQYF; DNA: TGTGCCAGCAGTTCCGAGGTGGGAGGTCCGGTGGAGCAGTACTTC; D: NA; J: TRBJ2-7; length: 15; size: NA; V: TRBV12-3/TRBV12-4
CDR3: CASSYGPTGELFF; DNA: TGTGCCAGCAGTTACGGACCCACCGGGGAGCTGTTTTTT; D: NA; J: TRBJ2-2; length: 13; size: NA; V: TRBV6-5
CDR3: CASSTQRGYEQYF; DNA: TGTGCCAGCAGTACCCAAAGAGGGTACGAGCAGTACTTC; D: NA; J: TRBJ2-7; length: 13; size: NA; V: TRBV12-3/TRBV12-4
CDR3: CASRRGGGDTEAFF; DNA: TGTGCCAGCCGCCGAGGGGGGGGAGACACTGAAGCTTTCTTT; D: NA; J: TRBJ1-1; length: 14; size: NA; V: TRBV28
CDR3: CASSQDEGGYTF; DNA: TGTGCCAGCAGCCAAGACGAAGGTGGCTACACCTTC; D: NA; J: TRBJ1-2; length: 12; size: NA; V: TRBV3-1
CDR3: CASSLTGSQETQYF; DNA: TGTGCCAGCAGCTTAACAGGCTCTCAAGAGACCCAGTACTTC; D: NA; J: TRBJ2-5; length: 14; size: NA; V: TRBV7-3
CDR3: CASSQEERTSGWNEQFF; DNA: TGTGCCAGCAGCCAAGAGGAGAGGACTAGCGGGTGGAATGAGCAGTTCTTC; D: TRBD2; J: TRBJ2-1; length: 17; size: once; V: TRBV14
CDR3: CASSLRPRRETYEQYF; DNA: TGTGCCAGCAGCCTTCGGCCACGGAGGGAGACCTACGAGCAGTACTTC; D: NA; J: TRBJ2-7; length: 16; size: NA; V: TRBV12-3/TRBV12-4
CDR3: CASSPRLSQTYNEQFF; DNA: TGTGCCAGCAGCCCCCGGCTTAGCCAAACCTACAATGAGCAGTTCTTC; D: NA; J: TRBJ2-1; length: 16; size: NA; V: TRBV14
CDR3: CASSLTGGWGAFF; DNA: TGTGCCAGCAGCTTGACAGGGGGCTGGGGAGCTTTCTTT; D: TRBD1; J: TRBJ1-1; length: 13; size: NA; V: TRBV7-9
CDR3: CASSLGQASTGELFF; DNA: TGTGCCAGCAGCTTAGGACAGGCGAGCACCGGGGAGCTGTTTTTT; D: NA; J: TRBJ2-2; length: 15; size: NA; V: TRBV7-9
CDR3: CASSLAGRLQGYTF; DNA: TGTGCCAGCAGCTTAGCGGGACGGCTCCAGGGCTACACCTTC; D: NA; J: TRBJ1-2; length: 14; size: NA; V: TRBV7-8
CDR3: CSARDTQGMNTEAFF; DNA: TGCAGTGCTAGAGATACCCAGGGGATGAACACTGAAGCTTTCTTT; D: NA; J: TRBJ1-1; length: 15; size: NA; V: TRBV20-1
CDR3: CASSYSNRDGDIQYF; DNA: TGTGCCAGCAGTTACTCCAACAGGGACGGGGACATTCAGTACTTC; D: NA; J: TRBJ2-4; length: 15; size: once; V: TRBV6-2/TRBV6-3
CDR3: CASSFSRVNTEAFF; DNA: TGTGCCAGCAGTTTCAGCAGGGTGAACACTGAAGCTTTCTTT; D: NA; J: TRBJ1-1; length: 14; size: NA; V: TRBV11-1
CDR3: CASSVGGLGGDTQYF; DNA: TGTGCCAGCAGCGTAGGGGGACTCGGCGGGGATACGCAGTATTTT; D: NA; J: TRBJ2-3; length: 15; size: NA; V: TRBV9
CDR3: CSVVGTSGRETQYF; DNA: TGCAGCGTTGTTGGGACTAGCGGGAGGGAGACCCAGTACTTC; D: TRBD2; J: TRBJ2-5; length: 14; size: NA; V: TRBV29-1
CDR3: CASSPGTGAEYGYTF; DNA: TGTGCCAGCAGCCCCGGGACAGGGGCGGAATATGGCTACACCTTC; D: TRBD1; J: TRBJ1-2; length: 15; size: NA; V: TRBV5-6
CDR3: CASSLTSFEQYF; DNA: TGCGCCAGCAGCTTGACATCTTTCGAGCAGTACTTC; D: NA; J: TRBJ2-7; length: 12; size: NA; V: TRBV5-1
CDR3: CASSRAGGPTYEQYF; DNA: TGTGCCAGTAGTCGGGCAGGGGGACCTACCTACGAGCAGTACTTC; D: TRBD1; J: TRBJ2-7; length: 15; size: NA; V: TRBV19